What follows are 19 T cell receptor beta chains derived from one specimen sequenced in a study of T cell responses to AZD1222 COVID-19 vaccine. Sequencing was performed with immunoSEQ multiplex PCR; in TCRdb, only in-frame clones are kept and a portion is missing. The sample shows 150,000 to 200,000 clones, roughly 90% of them seen only once. The sample in question was peripheral blood, obtained 28 days after the second AZD1222 dose. The receptors here all came from an adult who received the AZD1222 COVID-19 vaccine.

The chain is built from TRBV7-9 and TRBJ1-6; 7 bases match TRBD1. The CDR3 covers 15 residues. The germline V gene encodes CDR1 SEHNR and CDR2 FQNEAQ (reference sequence). Germline trimming cut 5 bases from V and 4 bases from J; bases unmatched to any gene: 5. The DNA for the CDR3 is TGTGCCAGCAGCCCGACAGGGTTGTATAATTCACCCCTCCACTTT. Protein: CASSPTGLYNSPLHF.

CDR3 amino acids: CAWCRSANEKLFF. The CDR3 region has the DNA TGTGCCTGGTGCCGATCGGCTAATGAAAAACTGTTTTTT. The chain has TRBV30 and TRBJ1-4; no clear D gene. Germline V gene sequence: CDR1 GTSNPN, CDR2 SVGIG (reference sequence). With 5 bases removed from V and 3 bases from J, the gap between germline ends came to 10 bases. This CDR3 contains 13 residues.

As for this clone: An end of the junction differs from the germline gene, which may be a read error. The chain couples TRBV7-7 to TRBJ2-1; TRBD2 matches 11 bases. The CDR3 consists of 15 residues. CDR1 SSHAT and CDR2 FNYEAQ come from the germline V gene (reference sequence). Written as DNA, the CDR3 is TGTGCTAGCAGCCCGAGCGGGACTAGCGGAAATGAGCAGTTCTTC. Protein: CASSPSGTSGNEQFF.

The rearrangement uses TRBV15 and TRBJ2-7; D might be TRBD2 (6 bases). CDR3 size: 15 residues. V lost 3 bases and J 3 bases, leaving 15 bases between the germline ends. Germline CDR1 is LNHNV and CDR2 is YYDKDF (reference sequence). The CDR3 region has the DNA TGTGCCACCAGCAGGGGGGGAGGAGACGGCTACGAGCAGTACTTC. Protein product: CATSRGGGDGYEQYF.

This clone was found once. The chain combines TRBV2 with TRBJ1-3, with 9 positions matching TRBD1. J was trimmed by 2 bases and V by 8 bases; bases with no gene match: 1. Per germline, CDR1 SNHLY and CDR2 FYNNEI. This CDR3 is 13 amino acids long. The DNA of the CDR3 is TGTGCCAGCCGACAGGGGGCTGGAAACACCATATATTTT. This sequence encodes CASRQGAGNTIYF.

DNA for the CDR3: TGTGCCAGCAGCAAAGTAGGGGGTAGGGCACAGGGTGCCGAACAAGAGACCCAGTACTTC. The encoded protein is CASSKVGGRAQGAEQETQYF. This chain links TRBV21-1 with TRBJ2-5; the tabulated D call, TRBD1, remains unverified against the DNA. TRBV21-1 is labeled a pseudogene. This CDR3 contains 20 residues.

The table lists this clone with a few counts. This chain connects TRBV7-3 to TRBJ2-1; D is perhaps TRBD1 (5 bases). This CDR3 has 17 residues. Germline loops: CDR1 SGHTA, CDR2 FQGTGA. V shed 1 base and J shed 2 bases, with 15 bases lying between them. The CDR3 spells CASSLRPPGHPYNEQFF. The DNA of the CDR3 is TGTGCCAGCAGCTTAAGGCCCCCCGGACACCCCTACAATGAGCAGTTCTTC.

The V and J genes are TRBV4-1 and TRBJ2-1; possibly TRBD2 for D (6 bases). The length of the CDR3 is 16 residues. Germline lookup yields CDR1 MGHRA and CDR2 YSYEKL. The V gene lost 1 base and the J gene lost 0 bases, with 10 bases spanning the gap. The CDR3 DNA sequence: TGCGCCAGCAGCCAAGTTAGCGGTGTCTCCTACAATGAGCAGTTCTTC. This codes for CASSQVSGVSYNEQFF.

This clone appeared a few times. The chain has TRBV4-1 and TRBJ1-4; D gene ambiguous. The germline V gene has CDR1 MGHRA and CDR2 YSYEKL. There are 17 residues in the CDR3. The V end lost 0 bases, the J end lost 7 bases, and 18 bases lay between the germline ends. CDR3 DNA: TGCGCCAGCAGCCAAGATTTGTCACCCCTCTGGGGTGAAAAACTGTTTTTT. It translates to CASSQDLSPLWGEKLFF.

The chain's CDR3 is CASSLGGSTEAFF. The DNA for the CDR3 is TGTGCCAGCAGCTTGGGGGGTAGCACTGAAGCTTTCTTT. The V and J genes are TRBV7-3 and TRBJ1-1, with D possibly being TRBD1 (5 bases). CDR1 and CDR2 (germline): SGHTA, FQGTGA. V dropped 3 bases and J dropped 4 bases, with 9 bases sitting between them. CDR3 length equals 13 residues.

This chain uses TRBV7-8 with TRBJ1-6; TRBD1 matches 7 bases. Germline trimming cut 2 bases from V and 4 bases from J; bases unmatched to any gene: 2. The CDR3 consists of 15 residues. Germline-derived CDR1 and CDR2 are SGHVS and FQNEAQ. CDR3 loop: CASSLRQGYNSPLHF. In nucleotides, the CDR3 is TGTGCCAGCAGCTTACGACAGGGATATAATTCACCCCTCCACTTT.

The chain links TRBV4-2 to TRBJ1-2; D remains unclear. Trimming left V 1 base short and J 3 bases short, with 15 bases between. Germline lookup yields CDR1 LGHNA and CDR2 YNFKEQ. The CDR3 extends over 16 amino acids. The CDR3 loop reads CASSQAAVSTYYGYTF. The CDR3 bases are TGTGCCAGCAGCCAAGCGGCAGTTTCGACCTACTATGGCTACACCTTC.

The sample holds a few counts of this clone. The chain couples TRBV15 to TRBJ1-4, with D unresolved. Looked up from germline, CDR1 is LNHNV and CDR2 is YYDKDF (reference sequence). CDR3 size: 16 residues. Trimming stripped 0 bases from V and 11 bases from J, with 19 bases between. The CDR3 DNA follows: TGTGCCACCAGCAGAGATTTGGGAACCGTTCAGGAGAAACTGTTTTTT. This codes for CATSRDLGTVQEKLFF. Drawing the rest from reference TRBV15 and TRBJ1-4, the complete variable domain is DAMVIQNPRYQVTQFGKPVTLSCSQTLNHNVMYWYQQKSSQAPKLLFHYYDKDFNNEADTPDNFQSRRPNTSFCFLDIRSPGLGDTAMYLCATSRDLGTVQEKLFFGSGTQLSVL.

The V call is TRBV5-6, the J call TRBJ1-1; no clear D. The CDR3 is made up of 14 amino acids. The germline gives CDR1 SGHDT, CDR2 YYEEEE. V lost 0 bases and J lost 1, with 7 bases in between. CDR3 loop: CASSLVLSNTEAFF. The CDR3 DNA is TGTGCCAGCAGCTTGGTACTCTCGAACACTGAAGCTTTCTTT.

The V and J genes are TRBV5-4 and TRBJ1-1, with unresolved D. The CDR3 consists of 13 residues. Trimming stripped 7 bases from V and 2 bases from J, with 12 bases between. In germline, CDR1 is SGHNT, CDR2 YYREEE (reference sequence). CDR3 in amino acids: CASATVTNTEAFF. The CDR3, as DNA: TGTGCCAGCGCCACCGTTACTAACACTGAAGCTTTCTTT. The full variable domain, rest sourced from reference TRBV5-4 and TRBJ1-1, is ETGVTQSPTHLIKTRGQQVTLRCSSQSGHNTVSWYQQALGQGPQFIFQYYREEENGRGNFPPRFSGLQFPNYSSELNVNALELDDSALYLCASATVTNTEAFFGQGTRLTVV.

Only one count was recorded for this clone. This rearrangement joins TRBV2 to TRBJ2-7; 8 bases agree with TRBD1. Germline V gene sequence: CDR1 SNHLY, CDR2 FYNNEI. The length of the CDR3 is 19 residues. Trimming at V came to 8 bases and at J to 3 bases, leaving 24 bases not matched to a gene. The CDR3 loop reads CASEGPRGQGTPENYEQYF. The CDR3 DNA follows: TGTGCCAGCGAAGGGCCCCGTGGACAGGGAACTCCCGAGAACTACGAGCAGTACTTC.

The J gene is TRBJ2-5, the V gene TRBV11-2; D call uncertain. V was clipped by 1 base and J by 3 bases, with 12 bases between them. Germline V gives CDR1 SGHAT, CDR2 FQNNGV. The CDR3 covers 15 residues. CDR3 loop: CASSLGGPPKETQYF. The CDR3, as DNA: TGTGCCAGCAGCTTAGGCGGTCCCCCGAAAGAGACCCAGTACTTC.

The chain combines TRBV4-3 with TRBJ1-3, with D uncertain. V lost 0 bases and J lost 3, with 18 bases in between. This CDR3 spans 18 amino acids. Germline V gives CDR1 LGHNA, CDR2 YSLEER. The CDR3 DNA sequence: TGCGCCAGCAGCCAAGACCCTGCGTTTGGTGGGATTGGAAACACCATATATTTT. This sequence encodes CASSQDPAFGGIGNTIYF.

This clone was detected only a few times. The chain has TRBV6-4 and TRBJ2-3; 10 bases are a match to TRBD1. The V and J ends lost 3 bases and 1 base, in that order; junction bases with no gene match: 1. There are 15 residues in the CDR3. Germline lookup yields CDR1 MRHNA and CDR2 SNTAGT. CDR3 in amino acids: CASSEGTGGTDTQYF. DNA of the CDR3: TGTGCCAGCAGTGAAGGGACAGGGGGCACAGATACGCAGTATTTT.